These T cell receptor beta chains were read from a single sample in a study of blood T cell repertoires in COVID-19. Profiling relied on immunoSEQ multiplex PCR, and the TCRdb table lists in-frame clones only, not all of them. The data show some 270,000 clones, about 84% seen once. The sample was peripheral blood. The origin of the receptors is an elderly woman with COVID-19, enrolled during active disease. Each CDR3 is given with its conserved first and last residue. The D gene is left open where the match is weak. Not all rows give a size; the values are once, few, many and, for expanded clones, a class.

cdr3_aa,cdr3_nt,cdr3_length,v_call,d_call,clone_size,j_call
CASSFPEALSEAFF,TGTGCCAGCAGTTTTCCCGAAGCTCTCTCTGAAGCTTTCTTT,14,TRBV6-6,NA,NA,TRBJ1-1
CASSPSRVSGYTF,TGTGCCAGCTCACCTTCGAGGGTAAGCGGCTACACCTTC,13,TRBV18,NA,NA,TRBJ1-2
CASSMDRAQPQHF,TGCGCCAGCAGTATGGACAGGGCGCAGCCCCAGCATTTT,13,TRBV10-2,TRBD1,NA,TRBJ1-5
CASSPSGGPRETQYF,TGTGCCAGCAGTCCCAGCGGGGGGCCAAGAGAGACCCAGTACTTC,15,TRBV7-2,TRBD2,NA,TRBJ2-5
CASSLEGRQGGDTQYF,TGTGCCAGCAGCTTAGAGGGGCGGCAGGGGGGAGATACGCAGTATTTT,16,TRBV7-2,NA,NA,TRBJ2-3
CASSFGGGRGYTF,TGTGCCAGCAGTTTTGGGGGCGGCCGAGGTTACACCTTC,13,TRBV12-3/TRBV12-4,NA,NA,TRBJ1-2
CASSSPLGQGFNQPQHF,TGTGCCAGCAGTTCCCCCTTGGGACAGGGTTTCAATCAGCCCCAGCATTTT,17,TRBV28,TRBD1,once,TRBJ1-5
CASRPDRDSGQPQHF,TGTGCCAGCAGGCCCGACCGGGATTCGGGCCAGCCCCAGCATTTT,15,TRBV27,NA,NA,TRBJ1-5
CASRQGTEAFF,TGTGCCAGCCGACAGGGAACTGAAGCTTTCTTT,11,TRBV10-3,TRBD1,NA,TRBJ1-1
CASSFPWGGQPQHF,TGTGCCAGCAGTTTCCCTTGGGGGGGGCAGCCCCAGCATTTT,14,TRBV28,NA,NA,TRBJ1-5
CASSQEWTGTGNTIYF,TGTGCCAGCAGCCAAGAATGGACAGGCACAGGAAACACCATATATTTT,16,TRBV3-1/TRBV3-2,TRBD1,NA,TRBJ1-3
CASTPGGRSSYEQYF,TGTGCCAGCACCCCAGGGGGCCGTAGCTCCTACGAGCAGTACTTC,15,TRBV28,TRBD1,NA,TRBJ2-7
CASSYTRGSGGYTF,TGTGCCAGCAGTTACACCAGGGGGTCTGGTGGCTACACCTTC,14,TRBV6-5,TRBD1,NA,TRBJ1-2
CAWRPGQGEAFF,TGTGCCTGGAGGCCGGGACAGGGAGAAGCTTTCTTT,12,TRBV30,TRBD1,NA,TRBJ1-1
CASQAPGQGNSPLHF,TGTGCCAGCCAAGCACCGGGACAGGGAAACTCACCCCTCCACTTT,15,TRBV28,TRBD1,NA,TRBJ1-6
CASSNRDYGYTF,TGTGCCAGCAGCAACCGGGACTATGGCTACACCTTC,12,TRBV2,NA,once,TRBJ1-2
CASSLGTGGNQPQHF,TGTGCCAGCAGCTTAGGGACAGGGGGCAATCAGCCCCAGCATTTT,15,TRBV7-2,TRBD1,NA,TRBJ1-5
CASSFEGVYGYTF,TGTGCCAGCAGCTTCGAAGGGGTTTATGGCTACACCTTC,13,TRBV11-2,NA,NA,TRBJ1-2
CASSFRSGGFYEQYF,TGTGCCAGCAGCTTCCGTAGCGGGGGGTTCTACGAGCAGTACTTC,15,TRBV5-4,TRBD2,NA,TRBJ2-7
CASSDDSGRRNQPQHF,TGTGCCAGCAGTGATGATTCGGGTCGGCGCAATCAGCCCCAGCATTTT,16,TRBV2,NA,NA,TRBJ1-5
CATSRGLRGGAQDTQYF,TGTGCCACCAGCAGAGGGTTAAGAGGGGGGGCTCAGGATACGCAGTATTTT,17,TRBV15,NA,NA,TRBJ2-3
CASNNLPDRASGNTIYF,TGTGCCAGTAATAACCTCCCGGACAGGGCATCTGGAAACACCATATATTTT,17,TRBV19,TRBD1,NA,TRBJ1-3
CASSPQRAETQYF,TGTGCCAGCTCACCGCAGAGGGCAGAGACCCAGTACTTC,13,TRBV18,NA,few,TRBJ2-5
CASSHGGGGNNEQFF,TGTGCCAGCAGCCACGGCGGGGGCGGAAATAATGAGCAGTTCTTC,15,TRBV3-1/TRBV3-2,NA,NA,TRBJ2-1
CASSSVAGNTEAFF,TGTGCCAGCAGTTCCGTCGCAGGGAACACTGAAGCTTTCTTT,14,TRBV6-5,NA,NA,TRBJ1-1
CASSLEQGRQPQHF,TGTGCCAGCAGTTTAGAACAGGGGCGTCAGCCCCAGCATTTT,14,TRBV27,TRBD1,NA,TRBJ1-5
CASSLGQGASGNTIYF,TGTGCCAGCAGCTTAGGGCAGGGGGCGAGTGGAAACACCATATATTTT,16,TRBV7-6,TRBD1,NA,TRBJ1-3
CAWRRQGISNQPQHF,TGTGCCTGGAGGAGACAGGGGATTAGCAATCAGCCCCAGCATTTT,15,TRBV30,TRBD1,once,TRBJ1-5